Presented here are 6 T cell receptor beta chains from one specimen sequenced in a study of response to subunit inactivated influenza vaccine. TCRdb passed the RT-PCR reads through MiXCR, listing each CDR3 protein once. The sample has 250,000 to 350,000 distinct CDR3 sequences, roughly 22% seen once; the top ten hold over 9%. Sequenced here: PBMCs from blood, sampled less than 22 months after vaccination. The receptors here all came from a man between 50 and 69 years old who received an inactivated influenza vaccine.

This clonotype was seen just once. The chain carries TRBV7-2 and TRBJ1-2; tentative D call: TRBD1 (5 bases). The CDR3 sequence is 15 residues long. Trimming removed 5 bases at V and 5 bases at J, with 18 bases between. Germline assignment: CDR1 SGHTA and CDR2 FQGNSA. The DNA of the CDR3 is TGTGCCAGCAGCACTAGACAGCGGGCGCGGTATGGCTACACCTTC. Protein: CASSTRQRARYGYTF.

The chain recombines TRBV20-1 with TRBJ1-4; D gene uncertain. Germline CDR1 reads DFQATT; CDR2 reads SNEGSKA (reference sequence). There are 15 residues in the CDR3. V was pared by 6 bases and J by 3 bases, with 17 bases between. CDR3 amino acids: CSANPQKGPNEKLFF. The DNA of the CDR3 is TGCAGTGCCAACCCCCAAAAGGGCCCTAATGAAAAACTGTTTTTT.

The chain links TRBV4-1 to TRBJ2-2; TRBD2 matches 8 bases. The CDR3 totals 17 residues. Trimming removed 2 bases from V and 4 bases from J; junction bases left unmatched: 9. In germline, CDR1 is MGHRA, CDR2 YSYEKL. As DNA, the CDR3 is TGCGCCAGCAGCCAATTTCACCGGGGGGGCCTCACCGGGGAGCTGTTTTTT. Translation: CASSQFHRGGLTGELFF.

In this sample, this clonotype turned up a few times. The rearrangement links TRBV7-2 to TRBJ1-2, with D hard to call. Trimming took off 1 base at V and 9 bases at J, with 9 bases between the two ends. Germline CDR1 and CDR2: SGHTA and FQGNSA. The CDR3 sequence is 12 residues long. For the CDR3, the DNA is TGTGCCAGCAGCTTAGTACGGGGTAGCTACACCTTC. Its translation is CASSLVRGSYTF.

This clonotype was counted only a few times. This chain connects TRBV20-1 to TRBJ2-1, with 12 bases matching TRBD2. The trim removed 2 bases at V and 9 bases at J, leaving 8 bases unmatched. The germline gives CDR1 DFQATT, CDR2 SNEGSKA (reference sequence). The CDR3 is 15 residues long. The CDR3, as DNA: TGCAGTGCTAGACTTACTCCGGGACTAGCGGGTGAGCAGTTCTTC. Protein sequence: CSARLTPGLAGEQFF.

This clonotype was recorded a few times. The J gene is TRBJ2-3, the V gene TRBV9; D is undetermined. Trimming stripped 0 bases from V and 3 bases from J, with 11 bases between. This CDR3 is built from 15 residues. Germline CDR1 reads SGDLS; CDR2 reads YYNGEE. The CDR3 protein is CASSVGGFGTDTQYF. In DNA form, the CDR3 reads TGTGCCAGCAGCGTAGGTGGTTTCGGGACAGATACGCAGTATTTT.